The sequence of this T cell receptor (beta chain) was determined in a study of T cells in Graves' hyperthyroidism and ophthalmopathy. Study-wide results and limits: Separation of ophthalmopathy from stable hyperthyroidism was achieved by a 13 V-J model.

Exclusion of patients followed from uncontrolled infection, other autoimmune disease, pregnancy or lactation. Clinical symptoms, serum thyroxine, TRAb, thyroid ultrasound and orbital computed tomography established diagnosis. To note about this clonotype: What it recognizes is unknown.

The TCR beta CDR3 regions underwent amplification using RNA transcripts as the source. HTBI primers drove first-round RT-PCR of the TCR CDR3. TCRdb re-derived calls from the multiplex PCR reads in MiXCR, one entry per CDR3 protein. The sample yields some 370,000 distinct CDR3 sequences, over 12% seen once. Germline CDR1 is SQVTM and CDR2 is ANQGSEA. V was trimmed by 7 bases and J by 6 bases, leaving 16 bases between them. The CDR3 totals 13 residues. The genes are TRBV29-1 and TRBJ2-1; D ambiguous. The TCR was taken from a man aged 50-59 years with Graves' ophthalmopathy. Sequencing used blood. The DNA of the CDR3 is TGCAGCGCGGAAGGTGGATATTGCAATGAGCAGTTCTTC. Translated, it gives CSAEGGYCNEQFF.